Listed here are 30 T cell receptor beta chains from one sample, sequenced in a study of T cells in Graves' hyperthyroidism and ophthalmopathy (dated 2019 in TCRdb). Library preparation was by multiplex PCR. Sequencing was performed on an Illumina HiSeq 2000. The TCR beta CDR3 regions were amplified from RNA transcripts. A first-round RT-PCR of the TCR CDR3 used the HTBI primer set with the Qiagen OneStep RT-PCR kit. TCRdb reworked the public reads: Q25 trimming with fastp, MiXCR clone assembly, productive beta chains retained. Rows are unified per CDR3 protein, each entry keeping the most common DNA and genes. The sample table lists roughly 740,000 distinct CDR3 sequences, about 16% of them with a count of one. The leading ten clones occupy under 10% of the sample. The sequenced material came from blood. The receptors come from a young man with Graves' hyperthyroidism.

In this sample, this clonotype turned up a few times. V and J are TRBV30 and TRBJ2-7; 9 positions match TRBD1. The V gene's germline CDR1 is GTSNPN and CDR2 SVGIG (reference sequence). The trim removed 2 bases at V and 5 bases at J, leaving 10 bases unmatched. The CDR3 has 15 residues. The CDR3 loop is CAWSRLGTGTHEQYF. CDR3 in DNA: TGTGCCTGGAGTAGGCTAGGGACAGGGACCCACGAGCAGTACTTC.

A few counts support this clonotype. The V and J genes are TRBV24-1 and TRBJ1-4; D possibly corresponds to TRBD1 (5 bases). The V end was cut by 7 bases, the J end by 3 bases, with 14 bases between. The CDR3 contains 15 residues. CDR1 KGHDR and CDR2 SFDVKD come from the germline V gene. For the CDR3, the DNA is TGTGCCACCAGCGGCCTGGGGCAGGCTAATGAAAAACTGTTTTTT. Amino acids: CATSGLGQANEKLFF.

This clonotype came up a few times. The rearrangement links TRBV4-1 to TRBJ2-3, with TRBD2 matching 10 bases. This CDR3 has 16 amino acids. Trimming took 2 bases from V and 6 from J; bases not matched to a gene: 8. The germline gives CDR1 MGHRA, CDR2 YSYEKL. The CDR3 loop is CASSQPLSGRADTQYF. DNA of the CDR3: TGCGCCAGCAGCCAACCCCTAAGCGGGAGGGCGGATACGCAGTATTTT.

This clonotype was seen repeatedly, ten times or more. The chain recombines TRBV28 with TRBJ2-1, with TRBD2 matching 9 bases. Germline lookup yields CDR1 MDHEN and CDR2 SYDVKM. The CDR3 totals 15 residues. V was clipped by 8 bases and J by 3 bases; unmatched bases: 8. The CDR3 is CASGEAGGGYNEQFF. The CDR3 DNA follows: TGTGCCAGCGGTGAGGCGGGAGGGGGCTACAATGAGCAGTTCTTC.

The chain uses TRBV6-1 and TRBJ2-7, with no clear D. The CDR3 has 13 amino acids. Per the germline V gene, CDR1 is MNHNS and CDR2 is SASEGT. The germline V and J ends were trimmed by 6 bases and 0 bases, with 9 bases remaining between them. CDR3 protein: CASRGPPSYEQYF. CDR3 DNA: TGTGCCAGCAGAGGCCCTCCCTCCTACGAGCAGTACTTC.

This clonotype was observed many times. The chain uses TRBV12-3 or TRBV12-4 and TRBJ1-5; D is uncertain. CDR3 length equals 14 residues. V lost 1 base, J lost 3 bases, and 7 bases lay in between. CDR3 amino acids: CASSLGGYNQPQHF. As DNA, the CDR3 is TGTGCCAGCAGTTTAGGGGGATACAATCAGCCCCAGCATTTT.

This clonotype was seen at least ten times. The chain has TRBV7-2 and TRBJ2-1; D gene unclear. The V end lost 5 bases, the J end lost 7 bases, and 12 bases lay between the germline ends. CDR1 is SGHTA, CDR2 FQGNSA, per germline. The length of the CDR3 is 13 residues. CDR3 in amino acids: CASSRFVSNEQFF. The CDR3 nucleotides are TGTGCCAGCAGCCGTTTCGTTTCGAATGAGCAGTTCTTC.

This clonotype was seen many times. The chain has TRBV5-1 and TRBJ1-4; D remains ambiguous. This CDR3 comprises 14 residues. V dropped 0 bases and J dropped 7 bases, with 10 bases sitting between them. CDR1 and CDR2 (germline): SGHRS, YFSETQ. Here the CDR3 reads CASSLGDNSEKLFF. In nucleotides, the CDR3 is TGCGCCAGCAGCTTGGGGGATAACAGTGAAAAACTGTTTTTT. The whole variable domain, filled in from reference TRBV5-1 and TRBJ1-4, reads KAGVTQTPRYLIKTRGQQVTLSCSPISGHRSVSWYQQTPGQGLQFLFEYFSETQRNKGNFPGRFSGRQFSNSRSEMNVSTLELGDSALYLCASSLGDNSEKLFFGSGTQLSVL.

The table lists this clonotype with many counts. The V call is TRBV6-2 or TRBV6-3, the J call TRBJ2-7; 8 bases match TRBD2. The junction had 10 bases not matched to a gene; V was cut back by 4 bases and J by 2 bases. This CDR3 spans 16 amino acids. Germline V gene lookup returns CDR1 MNHEY and CDR2 SVGEGT. The DNA of the CDR3 is TGTGCCAGCAGTTCCGAATGGGAGCGGGAGCCCTACGAGCAGTACTTC. Translated, it gives CASSSEWEREPYEQYF.

In its sample, this clonotype was seen a few times. The J gene is TRBJ2-1, the V gene TRBV11-3; TRBD2 aligns across 14 bases. CDR3 length equals 15 residues. The V and J ends lost 1 base and 10 bases, in that order; junction bases with no gene match: 3. Germline V gives CDR1 SGHNT, CDR2 YENEEA. The chain's CDR3 is CASSLVGLAGEEQFF. The CDR3 nucleotides read TGTGCCAGCAGCTTAGTGGGACTAGCGGGGGAAGAGCAGTTCTTC.

The chain is built from TRBV4-1 and TRBJ1-4; D is ambiguous. CDR1 and CDR2 from the germline V gene are MGHRA and YSYEKL. This CDR3 region has 12 residues. V was pared by 2 bases and J by 5 bases, with 3 bases between. CDR3: CASSQRNEKLFF. DNA of the CDR3: TGCGCCAGCAGCCAAAGGAATGAAAAACTGTTTTTT.

The sample holds many counts of this clonotype. The rearrangement joins TRBV7-2 to TRBJ2-7; D assignment may be TRBD1 or TRBD2 (5 bases each). Germline CDR1 is SGHTA and CDR2 is FQGNSA. This CDR3 is 13 amino acids long. V was shortened by 5 bases and J by 4 bases, with 12 bases between the two germline ends. The CDR3 here is CASSARREYEQYF. The CDR3 bases are TGTGCCAGCAGCGCGCGCAGGGAGTACGAGCAGTACTTC.

At least ten counts were recorded for this clonotype. The chain joins TRBV29-1 to TRBJ2-7; 7 bases are shared with TRBD1. CDR1 and CDR2 (germline): SQVTM, ANQGSEA. V shed 1 base and J 1 base; nucleotides not matched to a gene: 4. The length of the CDR3 is 14 residues. The CDR3 protein is CSVEAGTVSYEQYF. CDR3 bases: TGCAGCGTTGAAGCCGGGACAGTATCCTACGAGCAGTACTTC.

This clonotype has ten or more counts. This chain joins TRBV28 and TRBJ2-6, with 7 bases matching TRBD1. V was pared by 4 bases and J by 8 bases, with 5 bases of the junction left unmatched. The CDR3 covers 14 residues. In germline, CDR1 is MDHEN, CDR2 SYDVKM. CDR3 nucleotides: TGTGCCAGCAGTTCACACAGGGGATCCAACGTCCTGACTTTC. Translated, it gives CASSSHRGSNVLTF.

In this sample, this clonotype turned up many times. The chain carries TRBV20-1 and TRBJ2-7; TRBD2 might be the D (5 bases). CDR1 DFQATT and CDR2 SNEGSKA come from the germline V gene (reference sequence). V was shortened by 1 base and J by 3 bases, with 10 bases between the two germline ends. The CDR3 has 13 residues. The CDR3 nucleotides are TGCAGTGCTAGAGGGCAGAGGGTCTACGAGCAGTACTTC. It yields the protein CSARGQRVYEQYF.

This clonotype has just a few counts. This rearrangement joins TRBV27 to TRBJ2-5, with D possibly matching TRBD2 (6 bases). This CDR3 has 19 amino acids. The germline V gene has CDR1 MNHEY and CDR2 SMNVEV (reference sequence). The V end lost 4 bases, the J end lost 7 bases, and 31 bases lay between the germline ends. CDR3 region: CASSSFPPLLDSGAGTQYF. In DNA, the CDR3 is TGTGCCAGCAGTTCGTTCCCCCCTCTTCTTGATAGCGGAGCGGGGACCCAGTACTTC.

J is TRBJ2-1 and V is TRBV29-1, with 9 bases fitting TRBD2. Germline V gene lookup returns CDR1 SQVTM and CDR2 ANQGSEA. Trimming at V came to 3 bases and at J to 6 bases, leaving 9 bases not matched to a gene. This CDR3 is built from 15 residues. The CDR3 reads CSVDGLAGKINEQFF. The CDR3, as DNA: TGCAGCGTTGACGGCCTAGCGGGAAAGATCAATGAGCAGTTCTTC.

This clonotype turned up a few times. The chain has TRBV20-1 and TRBJ2-5, with D uncertain. The CDR3 covers 12 residues. Per the germline V gene, CDR1 is DFQATT and CDR2 is SNEGSKA (reference sequence). The V end lost 3 bases, the J end lost 2 bases, and 7 bases lay between the germline ends. The CDR3 nucleotides are TGCAGTGCTAGGGAAAAGCAAGAGACCCAGTACTTC. Translating gives CSAREKQETQYF.

Notes on this clonotype: Possible read error: a much larger clone is one base away. Here the CDR3 omits its conserved ending phenylalanine or tryptophan, so a read error is the likely source. This chain uses TRBV6-5 with TRBJ2-5, with a tentative D call TRBD2 (6 bases). This CDR3 has 13 amino acids. With 2 bases removed from V and 2 bases from J, the gap between germline ends came to 6 bases. Germline-derived CDR1 and CDR2 are MNHEY and SVGAGI. The CDR3 nucleotides are TGTGCCAGCAGTTACGCGGGGCAAGAGACCCAGTACCTC. Its protein is CASSYAGQETQYL.

The sample holds many counts of this clonotype. V gene TRBV6-1 combines with J gene TRBJ2-5, with D perhaps TRBD2 (5 bases). CDR3 length: 12 amino acids. The germline V gene encodes CDR1 MNHNS and CDR2 SASEGT. The ends were cut back, 7 bases at V and 2 bases at J, with 8 bases in the middle. CDR3 region: CASTRTQETQYF. The CDR3 DNA is TGTGCCAGCACGCGGACTCAAGAGACCCAGTACTTC.

This clonotype showed up just a few times. V usage is TRBV7-2 and J usage is TRBJ2-5; unclear D gene. This CDR3 comprises 13 residues. Trimming took off 5 bases at V and 4 bases at J, with 11 bases between the two ends. Germline V gene lookup returns CDR1 SGHTA and CDR2 FQGNSA. DNA of the CDR3: TGTGCCAGCAGCGCTCGGATAGGAGAGACCCAGTACTTC. Its translation is CASSARIGETQYF.

This sequence joins TRBV4-2 and TRBJ2-1; 9 nucleotides agree with TRBD2. V lost 0 bases to trimming and J lost 3 bases; unmatched junction nucleotides: 3. The CDR3 consists of 16 residues. CDR1 and CDR2 (germline): LGHNA, YNFKEQ. The CDR3 spells CASSQEATSGYNEQFF. The CDR3, as DNA: TGTGCCAGCAGCCAAGAGGCGACTAGCGGCTACAATGAGCAGTTCTTC.

This rearrangement joins TRBV13 to TRBJ2-5, with 12 bases fitting TRBD2. With V trimmed by 8 bases and J by 5 bases, 3 bases remained unmatched. Germline V gene data show CDR1 as PRHDT and CDR2 as FYEKMQ (reference sequence). CDR3 length: 13 amino acids. CDR3 coding DNA: TGTGCCAGCTGCACTAGCGGGAGGGAGACCCAGTACTTC. Protein product: CASCTSGRETQYF.

This clonotype was seen a handful of times. The rearrangement joins TRBV24-1 to TRBJ1-4, with 9 bases aligning to TRBD1. The V gene end was trimmed by 3 bases and the J gene end by 7 bases; junction bases not matched to a gene: 5. The CDR3 has 15 amino acids. From germline, CDR1 is KGHDR and CDR2 SFDVKD. The CDR3 nucleotides read TGTGCCACCAGTGATCCGACAGGGGGTGGTGAAAAACTGTTTTTT. This sequence encodes CATSDPTGGGEKLFF.

Comment on this clonotype: A much larger clone sits a single nucleotide away, making a read error possible. The V and J genes are TRBV6-1 and TRBJ1-2; no clear D. This CDR3 comprises 13 residues. CDR1 is MNHNS and CDR2 is SASEGT in the germline V gene. V was cut by 3 bases and J by 0 bases, with 5 bases left in between. CDR3 bases: TGTGCCAGCAGTGACAGCACTAACTATGGCTACACCTTC. It is translated as CASSDSTNYGYTF.

This clonotype was recorded many times. This chain joins TRBV7-9 and TRBJ2-7, with TRBD1 matching 7 bases. V was pared by 2 bases and J by 2 bases, with 6 bases of the junction left unmatched. There are 15 residues in the CDR3. Per germline, CDR1 SEHNR and CDR2 FQNEAQ (reference sequence). In nucleotides, the CDR3 is TGTGCCAGCAGCTTACTCGGGACAGCTACCTACGAGCAGTACTTC. It codes for CASSLLGTATYEQYF. Using reference TRBV7-9 and TRBJ2-7 for the parts outside the CDR3, the full variable domain is DTGVSQNPRHKITKRGQNVTFRCDPISEHNRLYWYRQTLGQGPEFLTYFQNEAQLEKSRLLSDRFSAERPKGSFSTLEIQRTEQGDSAMYLCASSLLGTATYEQYFGPGTRLTVT.

V gene TRBV4-1 combines with J gene TRBJ2-3, with D perhaps matching TRBD1 (5 bases). CDR1 MGHRA and CDR2 YSYEKL come from the germline V gene. This CDR3 is built from 17 residues. Trimming pared 1 base from V and 3 bases from J, leaving 17 bases between. The CDR3 sequence is CASSQVRGGAKTDTQYF. Written as DNA, the CDR3 is TGCGCCAGCAGCCAAGTAAGGGGCGGAGCCAAAACAGATACGCAGTATTTT.

This clonotype was detected ten times or more. V gene TRBV11-2 combines with J gene TRBJ2-1; 9 bases agree with TRBD2. Germline V gene data show CDR1 as SGHAT and CDR2 as FQNNGV. V gave up 1 base and J gave up 6 bases; unmatched junction bases: 4. This CDR3 has 15 amino acids. The CDR3 bases are TGTGCCAGCAGCTTAGGTATAGCGGGGGCCAATGAGCAGTTCTTC. Residues: CASSLGIAGANEQFF.

This clonotype showed up many times. DNA of the CDR3: TGTGCCAGCAGTTTCAGGGGGCGTGGAGAGACCCAGTACTTC. Translation gives CASSFRGRGETQYF. The V gene is TRBV28, the J gene TRBJ2-5; 8 bases match TRBD1. CDR3 length: 14 residues. Germline loops: CDR1 MDHEN, CDR2 SYDVKM. The V gene end was trimmed by 3 bases and the J gene end by 4 bases; junction bases not matched to a gene: 4.

This clonotype was counted many times. V is TRBV28 and J is TRBJ2-7; TRBD1 aligns across 9 bases. CDR3 length: 16 residues. Germline V CDR1 and CDR2: MDHEN, SYDVKM. The J segment lost 1 base and the V segment lost 8 bases, leaving 12 bases of the junction unmatched. CDR3 region: CASGSTGGLKSYEQYF. In DNA, the CDR3 is TGTGCCAGCGGGTCGACAGGGGGGTTGAAATCCTACGAGCAGTACTTC.